The next 18 T cell receptor beta chains were all read from a single sample in a study of vaccination and CD4 T cells after COVID-19. Their antigens are not known. With the Oncomine TCR Beta short-read assay, DNA from cultured CD4+ T cells was sequenced. TCRdb redid the calling of the PCR reads with MiXCR, one entry per CDR3 protein. The sample includes some 10,000 distinct CDR3 sequences, approximately 75% seen only once; the top ten take 9%. Described treatment: 10-day PBMC culture with coronavirus spike peptide pools or control peptides (ViraFEST assay). Sequenced sample: CD4+ T cells from blood, cultured in vitro. Receptors were obtained from a human donor who had recovered from COVID-19.

The chain recombines TRBV20-1 with TRBJ1-5, with 8 bases identical to TRBD1. Germline CDR1 and CDR2: DFQATT and SNEGSKA (reference sequence). The CDR3 has 12 residues. The V segment lost 8 bases and the J segment 7 bases; nucleotides outside the gene matches: 7. CDR3 sequence (DNA): TGCAGTTCCGGACAGGGCGGGCAGCCCCAGCATTTT. This codes for CSSGQGGQPQHF.

The CDR3 loop reads CASSRQAWEAFF. In DNA form, the CDR3 reads TGTGCCAGCAGTCGACAGGCATGGGAGGCTTTCTTT. V usage is TRBV11-2 and J usage is TRBJ1-1, with a weak D call TRBD1 (6 bases). The CDR3 sequence is 12 residues long. CDR1 and CDR2 (germline): SGHAT, FQNNGV. Trimming removed 6 bases at V and 11 bases at J, with 16 bases between.

The chain is built from TRBV20-1 and TRBJ1-2, with D tentatively TRBD1 (6 bases). V was trimmed by 6 bases and J by 7 bases, leaving 21 bases between them. CDR3 length equals 14 residues. CDR1 DFQATT and CDR2 SNEGSKA come from the germline V gene (reference sequence). The CDR3, as DNA: TGCAGTGCGGACACAAAGGGGGGAGGGTTTGGCTACACCTTC. Amino acid sequence: CSADTKGGGFGYTF.

The gene calls are TRBV7-3 and TRBJ1-4; 8 bases are shared with TRBD1. The CDR3 has 15 amino acids. Germline V gene data show CDR1 as SGHTA and CDR2 as FQGTGA. Trimming cost V 5 bases and J 4 bases; bases outside gene matches: 6. CDR3 nucleotide sequence: TGTGCCAGCAGCCCTACAGGGGGGGATAATGAAAAACTGTTTTTT. Translating it yields CASSPTGGDNEKLFF.

The V call is TRBV20-1, the J call TRBJ1-6; possible D gene TRBD1, 5 bases. The V end was cut by 0 bases, the J end by 7 bases, with 7 bases between. Germline-derived CDR1 and CDR2 are DFQATT and SNEGSKA (reference sequence). This CDR3 is 13 amino acids long. The CDR3 region is CSARDGGNSPLHF. For the CDR3, the DNA is TGCAGTGCTAGAGATGGGGGGAATTCACCCCTCCACTTT.

This clonotype was counted between two and nine times. This rearrangement joins TRBV24-1 to TRBJ2-1; D is unclear. Germline V gene data show CDR1 as KGHDR and CDR2 as SFDVKD. V shed 4 bases and J shed 9 bases, with 21 bases lying between them. The CDR3 spans 16 residues. CDR3: CATSDHKLGPGGEQFF. The CDR3 nucleotides are TGTGCCACCAGTGACCATAAGCTAGGACCCGGCGGTGAGCAGTTCTTC.

The genes are TRBV4-3 and TRBJ1-2, with a weak D call TRBD1 (6 bases). The CDR3 runs 16 residues. The germline CDR1 and CDR2 sequences are LGHNA and YSLEER. The V end lost 3 bases, the J end lost 4 bases, and 18 bases lay between the germline ends. Written as DNA, the CDR3 is TGCGCCAGCAGCCAGACGAGGGGCCTACAGGGCTATGGCTACACCTTC. Its translation: CASSQTRGLQGYGYTF.

There are a few counts of this clonotype. The chain joins TRBV20-1 to TRBJ1-2; no firm D call. V was clipped by 5 bases and J by 5 bases, with 15 bases between them. The CDR3 loop spans 13 amino acids. Per the germline V gene, CDR1 is DFQATT and CDR2 is SNEGSKA (reference sequence). CDR3 nucleotides: TGCAGTGCTCCCCGGACCCGGCGGTATGGCTACACCTTC. Protein: CSAPRTRRYGYTF.

This chain links TRBV30 with TRBJ1-1; TRBD1 matches at 7 bases. Germline-derived CDR1 and CDR2 are GTSNPN and SVGIG (reference sequence). The CDR3 is 14 residues long. The V and J ends lost 3 bases and 1 base, in that order; junction bases with no gene match: 5. The CDR3 sequence: CAWRATGENTEAFF. CDR3 DNA sequence: TGTGCCTGGAGGGCCACAGGGGAGAACACTGAAGCTTTCTTT.

In its sample, this clonotype was seen once. The chain couples TRBV18 to TRBJ2-3, with TRBD2 matching over 8 bases. The V and J ends lost 6 bases and 2 bases, in that order; junction bases with no gene match: 7. From germline, CDR1 is KGHSH and CDR2 LQKENI. The CDR3 sequence is 15 residues long. The CDR3 reads CASSIRGGFTDTQYF. The CDR3 DNA is TGTGCCAGCTCCATTCGGGGGGGCTTCACAGATACGCAGTATTTT.

V usage is TRBV24-1 and J usage is TRBJ2-1; no reliable D call. Per germline, CDR1 KGHDR and CDR2 SFDVKD. Trimming cost V 4 bases and J 2 bases, with 11 bases left between them. The CDR3 loop spans 15 amino acids. CDR3 in DNA: TGTGCCACCAGTGAGGTACACCAACCCTACAATGAGCAGTTCTTC. Amino acids: CATSEVHQPYNEQFF.

The chain has TRBV6-1 and TRBJ2-7; no clear D gene. This CDR3 is 14 amino acids long. V lost 5 bases to trimming and J lost 2 bases, with 13 bases between them. Germline CDR1 reads MNHNS; CDR2 reads SASEGT. The CDR3 region is CASSTRGATYEQYF. The CDR3, as DNA: TGTGCCAGCAGTACCCGTGGAGCCACCTACGAGCAGTACTTC.

This clonotype was observed a handful of times. The rearrangement links TRBV19 to TRBJ1-6; TRBD1 matches at 9 bases. Germline CDR1 and CDR2: LNHDA and SQIVND (reference sequence). With V trimmed by 3 bases and J by 10 bases, 4 bases remained unmatched. The CDR3 is 14 amino acids. CDR3 bases: TGTGCCAGTAGTATGGGACAGGGAAAGTCACCCCTCCACTTT. This translates into CASSMGQGKSPLHF.

This chain uses TRBV7-9 with TRBJ2-7; maybe TRBD2 (5 bases). This CDR3 region has 14 residues. V was trimmed by 4 bases and J by 0 bases, leaving 10 bases between them. Germline V lookup: CDR1 SEHNR, CDR2 FQNEAQ (reference sequence). CDR3 region: CASSSGRGSYEQYF. CDR3 nucleotide sequence: TGTGCCAGCAGCTCCGGTCGGGGCTCCTACGAGCAGTACTTC.

This clonotype was recorded a few times. V and J are TRBV19 and TRBJ2-1; 7 bases are shared with TRBD2. V lost 8 bases, J lost 1 base, and 8 bases stayed unmatched. The CDR3 has 15 residues. Germline lookup yields CDR1 LNHDA and CDR2 SQIVND (reference sequence). This CDR3 is CASVTSPGSYNEQFF. Here the CDR3 DNA reads TGTGCCAGTGTGACTAGCCCCGGGTCCTACAATGAGCAGTTCTTC.

This chain connects TRBV10-3 to TRBJ2-3; D remains ambiguous. The ends were cut back, 6 bases at V and 1 base at J, with 17 bases in the middle. Germline loops: CDR1 ENHRY, CDR2 SYGVKD. This CDR3 spans 16 amino acids. DNA for the CDR3: TGTGCCATCAGCGTAGTTCTCGACCCGGGCACAGATACGCAGTATTTT. This gives the protein CAISVVLDPGTDTQYF.

This sequence joins TRBV7-2 and TRBJ2-1, with 10 bases lining up with TRBD2. This CDR3 contains 14 residues. From germline, CDR1 is SGHTA and CDR2 FQGNSA. V lost 4 bases to trimming and J lost 10 bases; unmatched junction nucleotides: 7. CDR3 residues: CASSSRTSGGEQFF. Here the CDR3 DNA reads TGTGCCAGCAGCTCAAGGACTAGCGGAGGCGAGCAGTTCTTC.

This CDR3 reads CASSALSFGYTF. DNA for the CDR3: TGTGCCAGCAGTGCGCTGAGTTTTGGCTACACCTTC. This chain connects TRBV6-2 or TRBV6-3 to TRBJ1-2, with no clear D. Germline loops: CDR1 MNHEY, CDR2 SVGEGT. The V gene lost 5 bases and the J gene lost 7 bases, with 11 bases spanning the gap. The CDR3 runs to 12 residues.